This TCR beta chain derives from a study of blood T cell repertoires in COVID-19. Study-wide context: The United States, Italy and Spain supplied acute and convalescent COVID-19 samples. T cells, B-cell-depleted T cells, or PBMCs supplied cDNA or gDNA.

The data were produced by immunoSEQ multiplex PCR, yet TCRdb's version contains in-frame clones alone and is incomplete. The profile shows roughly 150,000 clones, approximately 84% of them singletons. The source of this sequence is a man aged 65-85 years with active or convalescent COVID-19. The material sequenced was peripheral blood.

CDR3 region: CASSQPGQSGYTF. The CDR3 nucleotides read TGTGCCAGCAGCCAACCGGGACAGTCTGGCTACACCTTC. J is TRBJ1-2 and V is TRBV7-3, with TRBD1 identical over 7 bases. Looked up from germline, CDR1 is SGHTA and CDR2 is FQGTGA. This CDR3 spans 13 amino acids. After removal of 5 bases from V and 7 bases from J, the junction contained 7 bases not matched to a gene.